Following are 13 T cell receptor beta chains from one sample sequenced in a study of early T cells in non-severe SARS-CoV-2 infection. TCRdb reprocessed the 5' RACE reads via MiXCR and lists one record per CDR3 protein. The table records around 67,000 distinct CDR3 sequences, around 11% of them present only once. Sequencing input: whole blood. These receptors originate from an adult who was a healthcare worker with PCR-confirmed SARS-CoV-2 infection or an uninfected control (not recorded which).

This chain joins TRBV7-2 and TRBJ2-1; 7 positions agree with TRBD2. The CDR3 sequence is 14 residues long. V trimming: 7 bases; J trimming: 6 bases; junction bases outside the gene matches: 9. Per germline, CDR1 SGHTA and CDR2 FQGNSA. The DNA for the CDR3 is TGTGCCAGCACCCTCCGACTAGCCTCCAATGAGCAGTTCTTC. Translating gives CASTLRLASNEQFF.

This clonotype occurred many times. The chain carries TRBV9 and TRBJ2-1; 8 bases are a match to TRBD1. Germline lookup yields CDR1 SGDLS and CDR2 YYNGEE. V gave up 3 bases and J gave up 5 bases; unmatched junction bases: 7. The CDR3 is 15 residues long. DNA for the CDR3: TGTGCCAGCAGCGAGACGGGACAGGCGGACAATGAGCAGTTCTTC. It encodes CASSETGQADNEQFF.

Comments on this clonotype: At one boundary the junction diverges from the germline segment, which might be a read error. The genes are TRBV11-2 and TRBJ2-3, with D unclear. Germline lookup yields CDR1 SGHAT and CDR2 FQNNGV. This CDR3 has 10 amino acids. In nucleotides, the CDR3 is TGTGTCAGCAGCCAAGATACGCAGTATTTT. This gives the protein CVSSQDTQYF. Supplemented by reference TRBV11-2 and TRBJ2-3, the full variable domain reads EAGVAQSPRYKIIEKRQSVAFWCNPISGHATLYWYQQILGQGPKLLIQFQNNGVVDDSQLPKDRFSAERLKGVDSTLKIQPAKLEDSAVYLCVSSQDTQYFGPGTRLTVL.

This clonotype was found many times. V and J are TRBV15 and TRBJ2-3; TRBD1 is a possible D gene (6 bases). Germline V gene data show CDR1 as LNHNV and CDR2 as YYDKDF (reference sequence). V lost 5 bases and J 2 bases, leaving 14 bases between the germline ends. The CDR3 loop spans 15 amino acids. For the CDR3, the DNA is TGTGCCACCAGCCGTCAGGGGAGACTCACAGATACGCAGTATTTT. Protein: CATSRQGRLTDTQYF.

This clonotype was seen many times. V is TRBV5-4 and J is TRBJ2-1; D unclear. This CDR3 contains 14 residues. Between the trimmed V and J ends, which lost 4 bases and 3 bases, there was a span of 11 bases. The germline gives CDR1 SGHNT, CDR2 YYREEE (reference sequence). CDR3 residues: CASSPQPDYNEQFF. CDR3 coding DNA: TGTGCCAGCAGCCCGCAACCGGACTACAATGAGCAGTTCTTC.

This clonotype was detected many times. The V gene is TRBV7-3, the J gene TRBJ2-7, with D unclear. The CDR3 is 12 amino acids. Trimming shortened V by 5 bases and J by 6 bases, and 11 bases separated the two germline ends. The germline V gene encodes CDR1 SGHTA and CDR2 FQGTGA. The chain's CDR3 is CASSHPVCEQYF. The CDR3 DNA reads as TGTGCCAGCAGCCATCCTGTTTGCGAGCAGTACTTC.

This clonotype was detected ten times or more. The chain links TRBV25-1 to TRBJ2-7; 7 bases are shared with TRBD2. After removal of 7 bases from V and 5 bases from J, the junction contained 17 bases not matched to a gene. This CDR3 spans 16 amino acids. Germline CDR1 reads MGHDK; CDR2 reads SYGVNS. DNA for the CDR3: TGTGCCAGCATCAAAGGAAGCGGGACGCTCCCGGACGAGCAGTACTTC. It encodes CASIKGSGTLPDEQYF.

V and J are TRBV6-6 and TRBJ2-3, with 7 bases that match TRBD1. The CDR3 length is 16 residues. The ends lost 6 bases at V and 4 bases at J; junction bases unmatched: 13. Germline V gene sequence: CDR1 MNHNY, CDR2 SVGAGI (reference sequence). This CDR3 reads CASRKGQGVFADTQYF. CDR3 sequence (DNA): TGTGCCAGCAGGAAGGGGCAGGGGGTATTTGCAGATACGCAGTATTTT.

The chain joins TRBV9 to TRBJ2-3; weak D call: TRBD1 (6 bases). There are 15 residues in the CDR3. Between the trimmed V and J ends, which lost 1 base and 3 bases, there was a span of 12 bases. The V gene's germline CDR1 is SGDLS and CDR2 YYNGEE. As DNA, the CDR3 is TGTGCCAGCAGCGTATTGGGGGCCCGAACAGATACGCAGTATTTT. It is translated as CASSVLGARTDTQYF.

This sequence joins TRBV3-1 and TRBJ2-3; D possibly corresponds to TRBD1 (6 bases). This CDR3 region has 15 residues. CDR1 is LGHDT and CDR2 is YNNKEL in the germline V gene (reference sequence). The germline V and J ends were trimmed by 1 base and 2 bases, with 10 bases remaining between them. CDR3 loop: CASSQVRGDTDTQYF. For the CDR3, the DNA is TGTGCCAGCAGCCAAGTCAGGGGCGACACAGATACGCAGTATTTT.

This clonotype was counted at least ten times. V and J are TRBV10-2 and TRBJ1-1; D gene unclear. Germline lookup yields CDR1 WSHSY and CDR2 SAAADI. The CDR3 is 12 amino acids. V was clipped by 6 bases and J by 0 bases, with 5 bases between them. CDR3 bases: TGCGCCAGCAGGCTCATGAACACTGAAGCTTTCTTT. The encoded protein is CASRLMNTEAFF.

The V gene is TRBV12-3 or TRBV12-4, the J gene TRBJ2-7; a weak D match, TRBD1 (8 bases). Trimming removed 5 bases at V and 11 bases at J, with 16 bases between. The CDR3 contains 12 residues. This chain's CDR3 is CASSPHRGGEYF. Here the CDR3 DNA reads TGTGCCAGCAGTCCCCACAGGGGGGGAGAGTACTTC.

In its sample, this clonotype was seen a few times. The chain carries TRBV29-1 and TRBJ1-1, with D possibly matching TRBD1 (6 bases). This CDR3 has 11 amino acids. Per germline, CDR1 SQVTM and CDR2 ANQGSEA. The germline V and J ends were trimmed by 4 bases and 4 bases, with 7 bases remaining between them. This CDR3 reads CSVVGGTEAFF. The CDR3 DNA sequence: TGCAGCGTTGTAGGGGGCACTGAAGCTTTCTTT.